This entry lists 18 T cell receptor beta chains sequenced from one sample in a study of shared clonotypes between healthy human individuals (dated by TCRdb to about 2020). Preparation of the library involved the immunoSEQ multiplex PCR assay. Drawn from immuneACCESS, this table holds only the in-frame rearrangements with V and J called that TCRdb kept. Clones are partly lost; checked studies trace under half to an unresolved V gene and leave the rest unexplained. The sample includes nearly 1,000,000 clones, with around 80% observed a single time. The top ten hold approximately 1.5% of the sample. Sequencing used memory CD4+ T cells sorted from blood. This specimen's cell subset or site label, per the study, means: CD45RA-negative fraction. These receptors were obtained from a man aged 18 to 29 in good health.

CDR3 bases: TGTGCCTGGAGCAAGGGGGACTCTAACTACAATGAGCAGTTCTTC. Translating it yields CAWSKGDSNYNEQFF. The V call is TRBV30, the J call TRBJ2-1; possibly TRBD1 or TRBD2 for D (6 bases each). The germline V gene has CDR1 GTSNPN and CDR2 SVGIG (reference sequence). Trimming removed 3 bases at V and 3 bases at J, with 15 bases between. CDR3 length: 15 residues.

This clone was observed once. This chain uses TRBV5-6 with TRBJ2-1; the match to TRBD2 covers 12 bases. The CDR3 is 14 residues long. V shed 5 bases, J shed 8 bases, and the junction held 5 bases outside the gene matches. Germline loops: CDR1 SGHDT, CDR2 YYEEEE. CDR3 in amino acids: CASRTSGGMYEQFF. The CDR3 region has the DNA TGTGCCAGCAGGACTAGCGGGGGCATGTATGAGCAGTTCTTC.

The chain has TRBV2 and TRBJ1-5; D is perhaps TRBD1 (6 bases). V dropped 5 bases and J dropped 1 base, with 12 bases sitting between them. The CDR3 consists of 15 residues. Germline CDR1 reads SNHLY; CDR2 reads FYNNEI. The DNA for the CDR3 is TGTGCCAGCAGTTCACAGGGTTGGAGCAATCAGCCCCAGCATTTT. Translation: CASSSQGWSNQPQHF. Complete variable domain (other parts from reference TRBV2 and TRBJ1-5): EPEVTQTPSHQVTQMGQEVILRCVPISNHLYFYWYRQILGQKVEFLVSFYNNEISEKSEIFDDQFSVERPDGSNFTLKIRSTKLEDSAMYFCASSSQGWSNQPQHFGDGTRLSIL.

V usage is TRBV5-4 and J usage is TRBJ1-2; no definite D call. Looked up from germline, CDR1 is SGHNT and CDR2 is YYREEE (reference sequence). The CDR3 has 15 amino acids. V lost 0 bases and J lost 0, with 9 bases in between. The CDR3 region has the DNA TGTGCCAGCAGCTTGGTGCAGCAGCCTAACTATGGCTACACCTTC. Translating it yields CASSLVQQPNYGYTF.

This clone was seen a single time. J is TRBJ2-2 and V is TRBV5-4; 7 bases line up with TRBD1. This CDR3 has 16 amino acids. V dropped 3 bases and J dropped 0; count of bases not matched to a gene: 5. Germline-derived CDR1 and CDR2 are SGHNT and YYREEE (reference sequence). Here the CDR3 DNA reads TGTGCCAGCAGCTCAACAGGGGCCGCGAACACCGGGGAGCTGTTTTTT. It is translated as CASSSTGAANTGELFF.

The J gene is TRBJ2-7, the V gene TRBV2; a weak D match, TRBD1 (5 bases). This CDR3 region has 13 residues. Between the trimmed V and J ends, which lost 6 bases and 1 base, there was a span of 10 bases. Germline assignment: CDR1 SNHLY and CDR2 FYNNEI. The CDR3 DNA is TGTGCCAGCAGGCCCCCAGGGTCCTACGAGCAGTACTTC. Protein product: CASRPPGSYEQYF.

The chain combines TRBV7-2 with TRBJ1-5; D gene unclear. V was shortened by 0 bases and J by 0 bases, with 12 bases between the two germline ends. The CDR3 contains 17 residues. The V gene's germline CDR1 is SGHTA and CDR2 FQGNSA. This CDR3 is CASSLAAGVYSNQPQHF. In DNA form, the CDR3 reads TGTGCCAGCAGCTTAGCGGCAGGCGTTTATAGCAATCAGCCCCAGCATTTT.

This chain joins TRBV30 and TRBJ1-5; tentative D call: TRBD1 (6 bases). CDR1 is GTSNPN and CDR2 is SVGIG in the germline V gene (reference sequence). V lost 2 bases and J lost 2, with 13 bases in between. The CDR3 contains 15 residues. The CDR3: CAWSQGRGGNQPQHF. DNA of the CDR3: TGTGCCTGGAGTCAGGGGAGGGGCGGCAATCAGCCCCAGCATTTT.

Points on this clone: This may stem from a read error, because a much larger clone lies one nucleotide away. This chain joins TRBV6-6 and TRBJ2-1, with TRBD2 matching over 10 bases. There are 14 residues in the CDR3. The germline V gene encodes CDR1 MNHNY and CDR2 SVGAGI (reference sequence). The CDR3 nucleotides read TGTGCCGGCAGTGCCGGGACTAGCGCCAATGAGCAGTTCTTC. The encoded protein is CAGSAGTSANEQFF.

This sequence joins TRBV7-2 and TRBJ2-2, with D uncertain. The CDR3 is 16 residues long. The ends were cut back, 5 bases at V and 0 bases at J, with 13 bases in the middle. Germline CDR1 is SGHTA and CDR2 is FQGNSA. The CDR3 loop reads CASSPQRVTNTGELFF. The CDR3 region has the DNA TGTGCCAGCAGCCCACAACGGGTTACGAACACCGGGGAGCTGTTTTTT. The variable domain in full, completed from reference TRBV7-2 and TRBJ2-2, reads GAGVSQSPSNKVTEKGKDVELRCDPISGHTALYWYRQSLGQGLEFLIYFQGNSAPDKSGLPSDRFSAERTGGSVSTLTIQRTQQEDSAVYLCASSPQRVTNTGELFFGEGSRLTVL.

This rearrangement joins TRBV2 to TRBJ2-7, with 10 bases aligning to TRBD1. The CDR3 sequence is 15 residues long. Germline loops: CDR1 SNHLY, CDR2 FYNNEI. V dropped 6 bases and J dropped 3; count of bases not matched to a gene: 8. Written as DNA, the CDR3 is TGTGCCAGCAGAGAGTGGACAGGGGGGGACTACGAGCAGTACTTC. Translation: CASREWTGGDYEQYF.

The chain employs TRBV7-8 and TRBJ1-3; TRBD1 is a possible D gene (5 bases). V was cut by 6 bases and J by 4 bases, with 16 bases left in between. This CDR3 has 15 residues. The germline V gene encodes CDR1 SGHVS and CDR2 FQNEAQ. The CDR3 DNA follows: TGTGCCAGCAGACGTCCCACAGGATTCGGAAACACCATATATTTT. Translation: CASRRPTGFGNTIYF.

This chain connects TRBV11-3 to TRBJ1-5; TRBD1 matches 10 bases. Germline loops: CDR1 SGHNT, CDR2 YENEEA. The CDR3 has 20 residues. The V gene end was trimmed by 2 bases and the J gene end by 0 bases; junction bases not matched to a gene: 13. Here the CDR3 reads CASSLNPAGTGAYSNQPQHF. In DNA, the CDR3 is TGTGCCAGCAGCTTAAACCCCGCCGGGACAGGGGCGTATAGCAATCAGCCCCAGCATTTT.

Worth noting for this clone: The sample contains more than one DNA sequence encoding this CDR3. The chain combines TRBV6-5 with TRBJ1-1; D possibly corresponds to TRBD1 (5 bases). The V gene lost 6 bases and the J gene lost 5 bases, with 10 bases spanning the gap. CDR3 size: 12 residues. CDR1 is MNHEY, CDR2 SVGAGI, per germline. The CDR3 reads CASRWGNTEAFF. DNA for the CDR3: TGTGCCAGCAGGTGGGGGAATACTGAAGCTTTCTTT.

V is TRBV7-9 and J is TRBJ2-3; possible D gene TRBD2, 6 bases. The CDR3 totals 14 residues. Trimming cost V 4 bases and J 2 bases, with 10 bases left between them. Looked up from germline, CDR1 is SEHNR and CDR2 is FQNEAQ (reference sequence). DNA of the CDR3: TGTGCCAGCAGCTCGACTAGTAACACAGATACGCAGTATTTT. It encodes CASSSTSNTDTQYF. Filled out from reference TRBV7-9 and TRBJ2-3, the complete variable domain reads DTGVSQNPRHKITKRGQNVTFRCDPISEHNRLYWYRQTLGQGPEFLTYFQNEAQLEKSRLLSDRFSAERPKGSFSTLEIQRTEQGDSAMYLCASSSTSNTDTQYFGPGTRLTVL.

V and J are TRBV10-1 and TRBJ2-3, with a possible D match to TRBD2 (7 bases). CDR3 length: 15 amino acids. CDR1 and CDR2 (germline): WNHNN, SYGVQD (reference sequence). V was clipped by 6 bases and J by 1 base, with 14 bases between them. Written as DNA, the CDR3 is TGCGCCAGCAGCGCCGGCGGGGGCCGCACAGATACGCAGTATTTT. It yields the protein CASSAGGGRTDTQYF.

J is TRBJ2-5 and V is TRBV5-1; 10 positions match TRBD2. There are 15 residues in the CDR3. Germline CDR1 and CDR2: SGHRS and YFSETQ. V was clipped by 5 bases and J by 1 base; unmatched bases: 5. This CDR3 is CASSTAGGPQETQYF. The CDR3 coding sequence is TGCGCCAGCAGTACAGCGGGAGGGCCCCAAGAGACCCAGTACTTC.

J is TRBJ2-7 and V is TRBV14, with D tentatively TRBD2 (5 bases). CDR1 and CDR2 from the germline V gene are SGHDN and FVKESK. The CDR3 length is 12 residues. The ends were cut back, 6 bases at V and 7 bases at J, with 13 bases in the middle. Here the CDR3 DNA reads TGTGCCAGCAGTCGGGTCACGGGGGAGCAGTACTTC. Residues: CASSRVTGEQYF.